These T cell receptor beta chains were read from a single sample in a study of cytomegalovirus exposure and HLA in healthy donors. Libraries were prepared by immunoSEQ multiplex PCR; TCRdb keeps only in-frame clonotypes and omits some of them. The sample has about 46,000 clones; the top ten hold under 1.3%. The sequenced material came from PBMCs. The receptors were sampled from a woman in her 40s in good health and CMV-seronegative. Both conserved end residues are part of each CDR3. D genes are given only for firm matches.

D gene	J gene	V gene	CDR3 DNA	CDR3 protein
.	TRBJ2-1	TRBV6-6	TGTGCCAGCAGTTCGGGGAGCTACAATGAGCAGTTCTTC	CASSSGSYNEQFF
TRBD2	TRBJ2-1	TRBV5-1	TGCGCCAGCAGCTTGGTTGGTAGCGGGAGGGCCGGTACGTACTATGAGCAGTTCTTC	CASSLVGSGRAGTYYEQFF
.	TRBJ2-1	TRBV6-5	TGTGCCAGCAGTTTGAGGGAGATGAATGAGCAGTTCTTC	CASSLREMNEQFF
.	TRBJ2-4	TRBV4-1	TGCGCCAGCAGCCAACTGGCGGGTGGCATTCAGTACTTC	CASSQLAGGIQYF
.	TRBJ2-7	TRBV27	TGTGCCAGCAGTCTAATACAGGGCTACGAGCAGTACTTC	CASSLIQGYEQYF
TRBD2	TRBJ2-1	TRBV7-6	TGTGCCAGCAGCTTTAGAAGCGGGAGGGCCAGGAATGAGCAGTTCTTC	CASSFRSGRARNEQFF
TRBD2	TRBJ2-2	TRBV28	TGTGCCAGCACCCTGAGGAGCGGGAGGGCTGGCGGGGAGCTGTTTTTT	CASTLRSGRAGGELFF
.	TRBJ1-2	TRBV30	TGTGCCTGGAGTGTACTGACAGATTATGGCTACACCTTC	CAWSVLTDYGYTF
.	TRBJ2-7	TRBV5-1	TGCGCCAGCAGCCACGGGACTCTCTACGAGCAGTACTTC	CASSHGTLYEQYF
TRBD2	TRBJ2-7	TRBV13	TGTGCCAGCAGCCACTACCGAGCGGGAGGGTCTTTCGAGCAGTACTTC	CASSHYRAGGSFEQYF